The clone carrying this T cell receptor (beta chain) was counted a few times. The data belong to a study of blood T cells in healthy people across ages. The CDR3 has 14 residues. The trim removed 2 bases at V and 1 base at J, leaving 1 base unmatched. CDR1 and CDR2 from the germline V gene are MGHDK and SYGVNS. A second PCR of roughly 7 to 11 cycles used a sample-barcoded 5' primer and a J-beta primer mix. TCRdb fed the 5' RACE reads into MiXCR, producing one record per CDR3 protein. The repertoire holds approximately 850,000 distinct CDR3 sequences, around 45% seen once, with roughly a fifth in the top ten.

This clonotype was sampled from a man aged 55 to 70 in good health. The sample consisted of blood. The V and J genes are TRBV25-1 and TRBJ2-5; TRBD1 agrees at 7 bases. CDR3 in amino acids: CASSEGTAQETQYF. DNA for the CDR3: TGTGCCAGCAGTGAAGGGACAGCCCAAGAGACCCAGTACTTC.